One sample yielded the 9 T cell receptor beta chains listed below, sequenced in a study of blood T cell repertoires in COVID-19. Produced via immunoSEQ multiplex PCR; TCRdb's table is partial and in-frame only. The data contain about 220,000 clones, 80% of them singletons. Material: peripheral blood. These TCRs come from a woman in her 70s with acute or convalescent COVID-19.

CDR3 sequence reads: CASSPRIRGGSYNEQFF. The CDR3 nucleotides are TGTGCCAGCAGCCCCAGGATTCGCGGGGGCTCCTACAATGAGCAGTTCTTC. The rearrangement joins TRBV4-2 to TRBJ2-1, with TRBD2 matching 7 bases. The CDR3 is made up of 17 amino acids. J was trimmed by 0 bases and V by 4 bases; bases with no gene match: 9. Germline CDR1 LGHNA, CDR2 YNFKEQ.

The chain uses TRBV7-2 and TRBJ1-4; maybe TRBD1 (6 bases). CDR1 is SGHTA and CDR2 is FQGNSA in the germline V gene. The V and J ends lost 6 bases and 7 bases respectively, with 12 bases between them. The CDR3 consists of 13 residues. CDR3 in DNA: TGTGCCAGCAGTGGGACAAGGAGTGAAAAACTGTTTTTT. Protein sequence: CASSGTRSEKLFF.

This clone was recorded at least ten times. This rearrangement joins TRBV6-2 or TRBV6-3 to TRBJ2-2; no clear D. The V end was cut by 6 bases, the J end by 9 bases, with 11 bases between. The CDR3 extends over 12 amino acids. The germline V gene encodes CDR1 MNHEY and CDR2 SVGEGT. The CDR3 protein is CASSYTARELFF. The CDR3 DNA reads TGTGCCAGCAGCTATACAGCCAGGGAGCTGTTTTTT.

The gene calls are TRBV5-1 and TRBJ2-3; TRBD2 might be the D (6 bases). Trimming cost V 2 bases and J 2 bases, with 12 bases left between them. CDR3 size: 15 residues. CDR1 is SGHRS and CDR2 is YFSETQ in the germline V gene. The chain's CDR3 is CASSFGGVNTDTQYF. The DNA of the CDR3 is TGCGCCAGCAGCTTCGGCGGGGTGAACACAGATACGCAGTATTTT. The full variable domain, rest sourced from reference TRBV5-1 and TRBJ2-3, is KAGVTQTPRYLIKTRGQQVTLSCSPISGHRSVSWYQQTPGQGLQFLFEYFSETQRNKGNFPGRFSGRQFSNSRSEMNVSTLELGDSALYLCASSFGGVNTDTQYFGPGTRLTVL.

The chain joins TRBV3-1 (or the pseudogene TRBV3-2) to TRBJ2-5, with a weak D call TRBD2 (5 bases). CDR3 length: 17 amino acids. V was cut by 1 base and J by 7 bases, with 22 bases left in between. Germline CDR1 reads LGHDT; CDR2 reads YNNKEL (reference sequence). The DNA of the CDR3 is TGTGCCAGCAGCCAAGGGGGTAGCGCCCACGGTTTGGGGACCCAGTACTTC. Amino acids: CASSQGGSAHGLGTQYF.

The J gene is TRBJ2-7, the V gene TRBV10-3, with 8 bases aligning to TRBD1. The CDR3 extends over 18 amino acids. The germline V gene encodes CDR1 ENHRY and CDR2 SYGVKD. V lost 2 bases and J lost 3; bases outside the gene matches: 15. Written as DNA, the CDR3 is TGTGCCATCAGTGAGCCGAGTTCCGGGACAGGAGCTTACTACGAGCAGTACTTC. It yields the protein CAISEPSSGTGAYYEQYF.

The chain couples TRBV30 to TRBJ2-1, with 11 positions matching TRBD2. Germline V lookup: CDR1 GTSNPN, CDR2 SVGIG (reference sequence). CDR3 length: 13 residues. V was pared by 8 bases and J by 10 bases, with 10 bases of the junction left unmatched. CDR3 in amino acids: CAGTLAGGREQFF. The CDR3 coding sequence is TGTGCCGGAACCCTAGCGGGGGGTCGGGAGCAGTTCTTC.

The chain couples TRBV18 to TRBJ2-3; 8 nucleotides line up with TRBD2. Germline V gene sequence: CDR1 KGHSH, CDR2 LQKENI. The CDR3 extends over 14 amino acids. With 9 bases clipped from V and 6 bases from J, the junction kept 11 bases outside the gene matches. The CDR3 here is CASSRSGGRDTQYF. DNA for the CDR3: TGTGCCAGTTCTCGAAGCGGGGGTAGGGATACGCAGTATTTT.

This chain joins TRBV4-1 and TRBJ2-3, with D tentatively TRBD1 (6 bases). The CDR3 extends over 15 amino acids. Trimming removed 2 bases from V and 3 bases from J, with 12 bases in between. Looked up from germline, CDR1 is MGHRA and CDR2 is YSYEKL. The CDR3 DNA follows: TGCGCCAGCAGCCAACAGGGGTTCGGGACAGATACGCAGTATTTT. It yields the protein CASSQQGFGTDTQYF.